The clone carrying this TCR beta chain was observed a few times. The antigen remains undetermined. The data were obtained in a study of cytomegalovirus exposure and HLA in healthy donors. Broader study findings: Later analysis identified about 17,000 TCR beta sequences associated with HLA alleles, using a false discovery rate threshold of 0.05.

The PCR employed 60 Vbeta primers together with 13 Jbeta primers. Profiling relied on immunoSEQ multiplex PCR, and the TCRdb table lists in-frame clones only, not all of them. The sample records about 140,000 clones, 78% being singletons. Germline values: CDR1 MDHEN, CDR2 SYDVKM. V was pared by 5 bases and J by 1 base, with 15 bases between. This CDR3 has 15 amino acids. This rearrangement joins TRBV28 to TRBJ2-7, with D possibly matching TRBD2 (5 bases). The TCR was taken from a male donor in good health and CMV-seronegative. The specimen was PBMCs. As DNA, the CDR3 is TGTGCCAGCAGTCGCCTCTGGACTGCTTCCTACGAGCAGTACTTC. This encodes CASSRLWTASYEQYF. The whole variable domain, remainder taken from reference TRBV28 and TRBJ2-7, is DVKVTQSSRYLVKRTGEKVFLECVQDMDHENMFWYRQDPGLGLRLIYFSYDVKMKEKGDIPEGYSVSREKKERFSLILESASTNQTSMYLCASSRLWTASYEQYFGPGTRLTVT.